Only one count was recorded for the clone carrying this TCR beta chain. This sample was taken from a study of cytomegalovirus exposure and HLA in healthy donors. PCR was performed using 60 Vbeta and 13 Jbeta primers. Some clones are missing from TCRdb's copy, which holds only in-frame ones; the method was immunoSEQ multiplex PCR. The repertoire consists of over 100,000 clones, with around 84% occurring once and the leading ten covering around 3%. CDR3 size: 13 residues. Germline values: CDR1 SQVTM, CDR2 ANQGSEA. Trimming stripped 3 bases from V and 4 bases from J, with 10 bases between. The source of this sequence is a woman younger than 30 in good health and CMV-seropositive. The sample comprised PBMCs. The chain combines TRBV29-1 with TRBJ1-3, with D possibly matching TRBD1 (6 bases). The CDR3 DNA reads as TGCAGCGTTGATTCGACAGGAGGAAACACCATATATTTT. Translating gives CSVDSTGGNTIYF.